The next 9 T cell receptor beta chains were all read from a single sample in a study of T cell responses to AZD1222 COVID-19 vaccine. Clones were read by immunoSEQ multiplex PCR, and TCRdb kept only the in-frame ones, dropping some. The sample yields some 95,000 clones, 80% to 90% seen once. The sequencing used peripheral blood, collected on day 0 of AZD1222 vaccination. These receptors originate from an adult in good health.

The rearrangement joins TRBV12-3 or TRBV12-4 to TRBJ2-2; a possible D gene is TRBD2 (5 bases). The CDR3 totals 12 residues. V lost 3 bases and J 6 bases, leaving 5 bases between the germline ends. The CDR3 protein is CASSFSAGELFF. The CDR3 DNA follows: TGTGCCAGCAGTTTTAGCGCCGGGGAGCTGTTTTTT.

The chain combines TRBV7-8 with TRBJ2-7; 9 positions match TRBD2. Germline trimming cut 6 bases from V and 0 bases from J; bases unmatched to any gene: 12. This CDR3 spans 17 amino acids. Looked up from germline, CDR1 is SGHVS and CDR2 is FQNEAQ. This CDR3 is CASRSRAGSGSSYEQYF. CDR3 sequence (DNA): TGTGCCAGCAGATCCCGGGCGGGTAGCGGGAGCTCCTACGAGCAGTACTTC.

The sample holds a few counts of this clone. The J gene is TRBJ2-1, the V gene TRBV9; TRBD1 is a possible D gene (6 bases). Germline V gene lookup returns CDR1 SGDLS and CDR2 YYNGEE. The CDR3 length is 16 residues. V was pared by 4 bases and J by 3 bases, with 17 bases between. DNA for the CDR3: TGTGCCAGCAGCTCTATAGTGGGGGCGGACTACAATGAGCAGTTCTTC. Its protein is CASSSIVGADYNEQFF.

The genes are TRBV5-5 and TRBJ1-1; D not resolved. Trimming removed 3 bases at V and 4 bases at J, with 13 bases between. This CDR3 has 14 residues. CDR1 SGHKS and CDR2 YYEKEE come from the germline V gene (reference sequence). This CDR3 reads CASSSKVRGTEAFF. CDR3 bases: TGTGCCAGCAGCTCGAAGGTGCGAGGCACTGAAGCTTTCTTT. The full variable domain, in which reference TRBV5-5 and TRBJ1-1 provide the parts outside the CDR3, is DAGVTQSPTHLIKTRGQQVTLRCSPISGHKSVSWYQQVLGQGPQFIFQYYEKEERGRGNFPDRFSARQFPNYSSELNVNALLLGDSALYLCASSSKVRGTEAFFGQGTRLTVV.

As DNA, the CDR3 is TGTGCCAGCAGTGGGACAGGGGAAGAGACCCAGTACTTC. It codes for CASSGTGEETQYF. This sequence joins TRBV2 and TRBJ2-5, with 9 bases identical to TRBD1. There are 13 residues in the CDR3. V shed 4 bases, J shed 3 bases, and the junction held 0 bases outside the gene matches. CDR1 SNHLY and CDR2 FYNNEI come from the germline V gene.

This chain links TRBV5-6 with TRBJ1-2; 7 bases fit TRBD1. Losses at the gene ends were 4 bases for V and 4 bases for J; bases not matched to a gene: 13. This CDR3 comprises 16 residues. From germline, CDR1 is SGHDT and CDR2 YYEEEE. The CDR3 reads CASSAPTYRGRYGYTF. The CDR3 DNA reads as TGTGCCAGCAGCGCGCCGACCTACAGGGGACGCTATGGCTACACCTTC.

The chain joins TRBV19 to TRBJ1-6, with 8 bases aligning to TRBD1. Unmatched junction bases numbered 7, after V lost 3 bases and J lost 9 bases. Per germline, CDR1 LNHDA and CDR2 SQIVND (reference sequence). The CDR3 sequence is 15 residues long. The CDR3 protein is CASSIEGDRISPLHF. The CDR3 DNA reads TGTGCCAGTAGTATCGAGGGGGACAGGATTTCACCCCTCCACTTT. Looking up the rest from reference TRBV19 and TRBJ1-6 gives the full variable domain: DGGITQSPKYLFRKEGQNVTLSCEQNLNHDAMYWYRQDPGQGLRLIYYSQIVNDFQKGDIAEGYSVSREKKESFPLTVTSAQKNPTAFYLCASSIEGDRISPLHFGNGTRLTVT.

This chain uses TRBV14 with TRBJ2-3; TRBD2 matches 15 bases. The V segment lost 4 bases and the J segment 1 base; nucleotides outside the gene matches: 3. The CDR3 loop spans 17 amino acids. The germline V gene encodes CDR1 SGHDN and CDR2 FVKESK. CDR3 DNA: TGTGCCAGCAGCCGGACTAGCGGGGGGGCTGGCACAGATACGCAGTATTTT. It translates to CASSRTSGGAGTDTQYF.

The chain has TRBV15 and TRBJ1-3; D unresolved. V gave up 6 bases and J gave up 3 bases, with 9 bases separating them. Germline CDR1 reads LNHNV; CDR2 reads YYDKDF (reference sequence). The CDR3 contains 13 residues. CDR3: CATSTDFGNTIYF. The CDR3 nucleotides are TGTGCCACCAGTACGGATTTTGGAAACACCATATATTTT.